This TCR beta chain was profiled in a study of T cells in Graves' hyperthyroidism and ophthalmopathy. V dropped 2 bases and J dropped 1 base, with 6 bases sitting between them. Germline CDR1 reads KGHSH; CDR2 reads LQKENI. CDR3 length: 14 amino acids. Amplified regions were TCR beta CDR3 sequences from RNA transcripts. When the TCR CDR3 underwent first-round RT-PCR, the HTBI primer set was used. TCRdb re-derived calls from the multiplex PCR reads in MiXCR, one entry per CDR3 protein. The sample has roughly 650,000 distinct CDR3 sequences; more than 15% are singletons. The table lists this clonotype with many counts.

Sequencing was done on a sample of blood. This receptor was obtained from a woman in her thirties or forties with Graves' ophthalmopathy. The rearrangement links TRBV18 to TRBJ2-4; perhaps TRBD1 as D (5 bases). CDR3 nucleotides: TGTGCCAGCTCACCAGCAGGGGCCAAAAACATTCAGTACTTC. This encodes CASSPAGAKNIQYF.